This T cell receptor beta chain was obtained from a study of Ad26.COV2.S vaccination and SARS-CoV-2 variants. Here immunoSEQ multiplex PCR was the method, and the copy in TCRdb shows in-frame clones only, minus some. The sample yields approximately 350,000 clones, 80% to 90% seen once. The treatment denotes: about 20 received Ad26.COV2.S at low or high dose, single or two shots; roughly five received placebo; per-sample allocation not given. The samples date from day 63 after the first vaccine or placebo injection. The source of this sequence is a person aged 18-65 years who received the Ad26.COV2.S COVID-19 vaccine or a placebo. Specimen: peripheral blood, collected in a trial of Ad26.COV2.S vaccine versus placebo.

The CDR3: CASSLLAGASTDTQYF. The CDR3 region has the DNA TGTGCCAGCAGCCTACTCGCGGGGGCGAGCACAGATACGCAGTATTTT. The gene calls are TRBV7-9 and TRBJ2-3, with D maybe TRBD2 (7 bases). Between the trimmed V and J ends, which lost 5 bases and 0 bases, there was a span of 15 bases. Looked up from germline, CDR1 is SEHNR and CDR2 is FQNEAQ (reference sequence). This CDR3 contains 16 residues.